The rows below give T cell receptor beta chains drawn from one sample of a study of cytomegalovirus exposure and HLA in healthy donors. Libraries were prepared by immunoSEQ multiplex PCR; TCRdb keeps only in-frame clonotypes and omits some of them. Of approximately 69,000 clones in the sample, 60% to 75% are singletons; the top ten hold about 20%. Material for sequencing was PBMCs. These TCRs come from a man aged 35 to 55 in good health and CMV-seropositive. The CDR3 runs from the conserved cysteine through the conserved F or W. D genes are given only for firm matches.

D gene: TRBD1
CDR3 length: 13
V gene: TRBV30
CDR3 protein: CAWSRIRDRVVFF

D gene: TRBD1
CDR3 length: 15
V gene: TRBV7-6
CDR3 protein: CASSYTGDGTDTQYF

D gene: NA
CDR3 length: 16
V gene: TRBV4-2
CDR3 protein: CASSLQLSSYNSPLHF

D gene: NA
CDR3 length: 13
V gene: TRBV6-5
CDR3 protein: CASSSSRAGELFF

D gene: TRBD2
CDR3 length: 16
V gene: TRBV6-6
CDR3 protein: CASTSAGGTNTGELFF

D gene: NA
CDR3 length: 13
V gene: TRBV30
CDR3 protein: CAGEWSSYNEQFF

D gene: NA
CDR3 length: 16
V gene: TRBV18
CDR3 protein: CASSLSTPSGGTEAFF

D gene: TRBD2
CDR3 length: 15
V gene: TRBV10-3
CDR3 protein: CAIRNSGGARNEQFF

D gene: TRBD2
CDR3 length: 15
V gene: TRBV5-6
CDR3 protein: CASSLWASGGDTQYF

D gene: NA
CDR3 length: 11
V gene: TRBV12-5
CDR3 protein: CASHELDTQYF

D gene: TRBD1
CDR3 length: 15
V gene: TRBV11-3
CDR3 protein: CASSSGTGPNYGYTF

D gene: TRBD1
CDR3 length: 16
V gene: TRBV6-5
CDR3 protein: CASSSPGQGSLYEQYF

D gene: NA
CDR3 length: 14
V gene: TRBV4-3
CDR3 protein: CASSHDRANSPLHF

D gene: TRBD1
CDR3 length: 15
V gene: TRBV7-8
CDR3 protein: CASSFQDRGSEKLFF

D gene: TRBD1
CDR3 length: 16
V gene: TRBV7-2
CDR3 protein: CASSSPNRGRGETQYF

D gene: NA
CDR3 length: 13
V gene: TRBV7-9
CDR3 protein: CASSFNTESEAFF

D gene: NA
CDR3 length: 14
V gene: TRBV4-1
CDR3 protein: CASSRGTGTYEQYF

D gene: NA
CDR3 length: 15
V gene: TRBV6-5
CDR3 protein: CASSYDPGADYGYTF

D gene: TRBD1
CDR3 length: 13
V gene: TRBV27
CDR3 protein: CASSLRTGAEQYF

D gene: TRBD1
CDR3 length: 12
V gene: TRBV27
CDR3 protein: CASSDRGYEQYF

D gene: NA
CDR3 length: 12
V gene: TRBV2
CDR3 protein: CASSQDSVEQFF

D gene: TRBD1
CDR3 length: 13
V gene: TRBV27
CDR3 protein: CASSLRQGYGYTF

D gene: NA
CDR3 length: 12
V gene: TRBV6-5
CDR3 protein: CASSSGNSPLHF

D gene: TRBD2
CDR3 length: 16
V gene: TRBV13
CDR3 protein: CASRSRLAGGTDTQYF

D gene: TRBD1
CDR3 length: 15
V gene: TRBV7-9
CDR3 protein: CASSGVGQGMDTQYF

D gene: TRBD2
CDR3 length: 15
V gene: TRBV5-1
CDR3 protein: CASSLLGLAGETQYF

D gene: NA
CDR3 length: 13
V gene: TRBV5-6
CDR3 protein: CASSQNRDYGYTF

D gene: NA
CDR3 length: 12
V gene: TRBV27
CDR3 protein: CASSLRSGEQYF

D gene: NA
CDR3 length: 14
V gene: TRBV30
CDR3 protein: CAWSFGTPGGELFF

D gene: TRBD1
CDR3 length: 15
V gene: TRBV18
CDR3 protein: CASAPLGQPYNEQFF

D gene: NA
CDR3 length: 15
V gene: TRBV11-2
CDR3 protein: CASSLGGLATGELFF

D gene: NA
CDR3 length: 14
V gene: TRBV30
CDR3 protein: CAWSARLRYNEQFF

D gene: NA
CDR3 length: 13
V gene: TRBV27
CDR3 protein: CASSGTNTGELFF

D gene: NA
CDR3 length: 13
V gene: TRBV7-6
CDR3 protein: CASSLTVYNEQFF

D gene: NA
CDR3 length: 17
V gene: TRBV5-6
CDR3 protein: CASSLEDSVTSLYGYTF

D gene: TRBD2
CDR3 length: 17
V gene: TRBV9
CDR3 protein: CASSELTSGGASDTQYF

D gene: TRBD1
CDR3 length: 13
V gene: TRBV2
CDR3 protein: CANRDRPYSPLHF

D gene: NA
CDR3 length: 13
V gene: TRBV5-6
CDR3 protein: CASSWTRVGEQFF

D gene: TRBD1
CDR3 length: 15
V gene: TRBV7-8
CDR3 protein: CASSSGQGLNEKLFF

D gene: NA
CDR3 length: 14
V gene: TRBV30
CDR3 protein: CAWSSDSPNSPLHF

D gene: TRBD2
CDR3 length: 18
V gene: TRBV6-1
CDR3 protein: CASSEALAGGGASYIQYF

D gene: NA
CDR3 length: 14
V gene: TRBV19
CDR3 protein: CATSRGLSSYEQYF

D gene: NA
CDR3 length: 14
V gene: TRBV2
CDR3 protein: CASSARGGKTEAFF

D gene: NA
CDR3 length: 15
V gene: TRBV5-1
CDR3 protein: CASSLAGTSPPEQYF

D gene: NA
CDR3 length: 15
V gene: TRBV7-9
CDR3 protein: CASSLSQNWGDTQYF

D gene: NA
CDR3 length: 16
V gene: TRBV4-1
CDR3 protein: CASSQVWDFTSYEQYF

D gene: TRBD2
CDR3 length: 18
V gene: TRBV9
CDR3 protein: CASSSPFSGGAPYNEQFF

D gene: TRBD1
CDR3 length: 17
V gene: TRBV4-1
CDR3 protein: CASSQGPGQGLEETQYF

D gene: TRBD2
CDR3 length: 11
V gene: TRBV20-1
CDR3 protein: CSARGEGPVHF

D gene: TRBD1
CDR3 length: 15
V gene: TRBV15
CDR3 protein: CATSRGQGSATEAFF

D gene: NA
CDR3 length: 16
V gene: TRBV11-2
CDR3 protein: CASSFWAGRGTGELFF

D gene: TRBD1
CDR3 length: 14
V gene: TRBV19
CDR3 protein: CASSIPGQHYGYTF

D gene: NA
CDR3 length: 13
V gene: TRBV6-1
CDR3 protein: CAILGGGPTEAFF

D gene: NA
CDR3 length: 13
V gene: TRBV6-1
CDR3 protein: CASREGSYYEQYF